The clone carrying this TCR beta chain was detected many times. Its antigen is undetermined. Germline trimming cut 0 bases from V and 4 bases from J; bases unmatched to any gene: 3. The CDR3 runs 15 residues. Looked up from germline, CDR1 is SGHRS and CDR2 is YFSETQ. TCR beta CDR3 region amplification was performed from RNA transcripts. The HTBI primer set served for first-round RT-PCR of the TCR CDR3. MiXCR was run by TCRdb on the multiplex PCR reads, yielding one entry per CDR3 protein. The table lists hundreds of thousands of distinct CDR3 sequences, roughly 14% of them singletons. This entry belongs to a study of T cells in Graves' hyperthyroidism and ophthalmopathy. Turning to the study itself: Initial diagnosis, before any treatment, was when peripheral blood was collected.

Study results and caveats: Median prediction lead before ophthalmopathy onset was six to eight months with the model.

It was uncontrolled infection, other autoimmune disease, pregnancy or lactation that excluded patients. Fresh peripheral blood, 7.5 to 10 ml of it, supplied the PBMCs. This TCR came from a man aged 18 to 30 with Graves' ophthalmopathy. The chain couples TRBV5-1 to TRBJ2-3; TRBD1 aligns across 9 bases. The sequenced material came from blood. CDR3 in amino acids: CASSLGQGVPDTQYF. The CDR3 DNA sequence: TGCGCCAGCAGCTTGGGACAGGGGGTCCCAGATACGCAGTATTTT.